This T cell receptor beta chain was captured in a study of multiple sclerosis patients with progressive multifocal leukoencephalopathy. General study points: Before and during natalizumab, the clones expanded at PML already existed.

TCRdb keeps only in-frame clones here, not all; method: immunoSEQ multiplex PCR. This sample carries 25,000 to 35,000 clones, nearly 95% of them seen once, and the ten largest clones take around 1.8%. Concerning this clone: Its antigen is unidentified.

V lost 6 bases to trimming and J lost 5 bases, with 14 bases between them. Germline loops: CDR1 MNHNS, CDR2 SASEGT. The CDR3 is 14 residues long. Indicated time point: before natalizumab initiation. T0 refers to blood drawn before natalizumab was first infused. This TCR was sampled from a man aged 30 to 45 with multiple sclerosis. The V call is TRBV6-1, the J call TRBJ2-1, with D possibly matching TRBD2 (6 bases). Sequenced sample: PBMCs. CDR3 residues: CASRTSGEHNEQFF. The CDR3 nucleotides are TGTGCCAGCAGGACCTCGGGAGAACACAATGAGCAGTTCTTC.